This paragraph reports one T cell receptor (beta chain). Which antigen it targets is not known. The input lacks base qualities; no much larger clone sits a single base away. These data originate in a study of low-dose radiotherapy and immunotherapy resistance in tumors (dated by TCRdb to 2021 to 2024). With regard to the full study: In Cohort 1, each fraction delivered 0.5 Gy every 2 weeks, and the prescribed total PTV dose was 6.5 Gy. In Cohort 2, 1 Gy per fraction was delivered every two weeks, for a total of 13 Gy over 26 weeks. Nivolumab and ipilimumab were both given intravenously, with nivolumab at a 240 mg flat dose every two weeks and ipilimumab at 1 mg/kg every six weeks. Cyclophosphamide 200 mg/m2 was given intravenously every two weeks, one day before each radiation and immunotherapy administration. Starting on cycle 1 day 1, patients took 300 mg of aspirin by mouth once a day for four cycles. Trial participants were not randomized into treatment groups. Eight patients were included in the translational analysis, namely three from the first dose cohort plus the first five from the second dose cohort.

The reads were generated on an Illumina HiSeq 2500. To make first-strand cDNA, Superscript III was used along with a set of TRAV- and TRBV-specific primers so that both the TCRalpha and TCRbeta chains were covered. TCRs were amplified with Phusion for approximately 21 PCR cycles, with a constant-region primer paired with the adapter attached to the V primers. Amplification of the isolated mRNA was done with the MessageAmp II aRNA Amplification Kit, which involved a roughly 15-hour in vitro transcription at 37 degrees C. The Dynabeads mRNA DIRECT Purification Kit was used to isolate the mRNA for TCR sequencing. Indexed Illumina adapters were added in a second roughly 25-cycle Phusion PCR, and the resulting products were purified with AMPure XP beads. The authors' pipeline ran thus. Using custom Perl scripts, TCR sequences encoding the same protein were pooled, out-of-frame sequences were removed, and the abundance of each clonotype was computed. The analysis excluded TCR sequences that were supported by just one read. Among the metrics used to describe the repertoires were Shannon entropy, Gini index, clonality, richness, and the frequency of TCRs shared between repertoires. TCRdb cleaned the public reads at Q25 with fastp, built clones with MiXCR and kept in-frame beta chains. Each CDR3 protein gets just one entry, which takes the most common genes and DNA from the rows behind it. The V and J calls here are based on TCRdb, not the publication. The sample yields around 100,000 distinct CDR3 sequences; roughly 20% were counted once. The ten top clones hold over 4% of the sample.

This sample's time point label indicates: after trial treatment. Explained via the paper, the treatment or condition label denotes: LDRT plus nivolumab, ipilimumab, low-dose cyclophosphamide and aspirin (RACIN trial). Donors were enrolled in RACIN, a single-arm phase I dose-escalation trial in which nivolumab, ipilimumab, aspirin, low-dose cyclophosphamide and low-dose radiotherapy were combined. Eligible patients had advanced, TIL-negative solid tumors. From the cysteine through the phenylalanine, the CDR3 covers 13 amino acids. Only the CDR3 DNA stays, 39 bases, in frame from base 1. CDR1 and CDR2, per the germline V gene (reference sequence), are SGHNT and YYREEE. V loses 3 bases at its end and J loses 5 bases; junction bases beyond the gene matches: 2.

The sequence was obtained from a male donor with prostate cancer. The chain is assembled from TRBV5-4 and TRBJ2-5; TRBD1 agrees with 9 junctional bases. Sample: PBMCs, taken after low-dose radiotherapy plus immunotherapy. The encoded CDR3 is CASSWTGEETQYF. The bases read TGTGCCAGCAGCTGGACAGGGGAGGAGACCCAGTACTTC.